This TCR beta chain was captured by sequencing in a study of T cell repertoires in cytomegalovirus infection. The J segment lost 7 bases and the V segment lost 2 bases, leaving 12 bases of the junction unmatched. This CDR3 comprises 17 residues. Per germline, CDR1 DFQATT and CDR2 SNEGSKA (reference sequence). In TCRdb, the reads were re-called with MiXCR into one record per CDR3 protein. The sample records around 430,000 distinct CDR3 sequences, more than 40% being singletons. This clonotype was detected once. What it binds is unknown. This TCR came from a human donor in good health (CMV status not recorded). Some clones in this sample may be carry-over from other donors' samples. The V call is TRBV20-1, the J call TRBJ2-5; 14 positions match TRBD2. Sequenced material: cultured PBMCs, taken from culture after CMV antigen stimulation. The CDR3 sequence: CSARSPTSGRDDRTQYF. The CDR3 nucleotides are TGCAGTGCTAGATCTCCGACTAGCGGGAGGGACGACCGGACCCAGTACTTC.